Each of the 2 T cell receptor beta chains below was sequenced from the same sample in a study of cytomegalovirus exposure and HLA in healthy donors. This PCR relied on a set of 60 Vbeta primers and 13 Jbeta primers. Generated by immunoSEQ multiplex PCR, the TCRdb table keeps only in-frame clones and is missing some. The profile shows roughly 100,000 clones, about 76% of them singletons. The sample was PBMCs. These receptors were obtained from a woman aged 40-49 years in good health and CMV-seronegative.

The chain has TRBV7-2 and TRBJ1-2; D is perhaps TRBD1 (6 bases). Germline V gene lookup returns CDR1 SGHTA and CDR2 FQGNSA. Trimming cost V 5 bases and J 7 bases, with 14 bases left between them. This CDR3 is built from 13 residues. In DNA form, the CDR3 reads TGTGCCAGCAGCCCCATACAGGGTTTTGGCTACACCTTC. This sequence encodes CASSPIQGFGYTF.

The rearrangement links TRBV5-6 to TRBJ2-5; TRBD1 aligns across 9 bases. The CDR3 runs to 16 residues. Trimming removed 4 bases from V and 4 bases from J; junction bases left unmatched: 11. Germline values: CDR1 SGHDT, CDR2 YYEEEE. The CDR3 sequence: CASSLKTGTGRETQYF. CDR3 nucleotides: TGTGCCAGCAGCCTGAAAACGGGGACAGGGAGAGAGACCCAGTACTTC.